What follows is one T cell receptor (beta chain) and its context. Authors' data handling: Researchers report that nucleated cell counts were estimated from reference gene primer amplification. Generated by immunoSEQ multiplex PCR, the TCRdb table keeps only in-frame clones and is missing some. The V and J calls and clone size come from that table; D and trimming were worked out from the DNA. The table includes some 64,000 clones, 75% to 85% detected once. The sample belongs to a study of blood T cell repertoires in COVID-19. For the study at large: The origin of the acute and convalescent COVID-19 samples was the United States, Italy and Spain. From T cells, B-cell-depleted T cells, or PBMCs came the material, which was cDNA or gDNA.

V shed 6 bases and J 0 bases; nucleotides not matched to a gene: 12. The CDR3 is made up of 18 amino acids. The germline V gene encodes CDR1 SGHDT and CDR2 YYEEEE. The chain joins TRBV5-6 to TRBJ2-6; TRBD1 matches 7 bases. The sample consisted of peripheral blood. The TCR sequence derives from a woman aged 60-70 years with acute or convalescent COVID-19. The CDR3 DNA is TGTGCCAGCAAGGGGGCGGTTGGCCCCCCCTCTGGGGCCAACGTCCTGACTTTC. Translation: CASKGAVGPPSGANVLTF.